These 17 T cell receptor beta chains came from one sample sequenced in a study of CD8 T cells in ankylosing spondylitis. MiXCR, applied by TCRdb to the 5' RACE reads, yields one record per CDR3 protein. The sample shows approximately 300,000 distinct CDR3 sequences, roughly 8% of them seen only once. Study-wide results and caveats: Characteristic, it appeared, of ankylosing spondylitis blood was a TCR beta motif of fewer than 10 highly homologous variants.

Their antigens are not known. The sequenced material came from blood, either unsorted or a sorted T cell fraction (not recorded which). These TCRs come from a male donor with ankylosing spondylitis.

This clonotype was counted at least ten times. The J gene is TRBJ2-7, the V gene TRBV12-3 or TRBV12-4; D is perhaps TRBD1 (5 bases). Trimming left V 3 bases short and J 3 bases short, with 18 bases between. The CDR3 has 16 amino acids. The CDR3 sequence: CASSFPQDTVLYEQYF. The CDR3 DNA reads TGTGCCAGCAGTTTCCCCCAGGACACGGTACTCTACGAGCAGTACTTC.

In this sample, this clonotype turned up a few times. This sequence joins TRBV28 and TRBJ2-7; D gene ambiguous. V lost 6 bases and J lost 0, with 9 bases in between. Per germline, CDR1 MDHEN and CDR2 SYDVKM. This CDR3 region has 13 residues. The CDR3 protein is CASRQQYSYEQYF. The CDR3 DNA is TGTGCCAGCAGGCAGCAGTACTCCTACGAGCAGTACTTC.

This clonotype was observed many times. The chain joins TRBV4-1 to TRBJ2-7; D tentatively fits TRBD1 or TRBD2 (5 bases each). V was cut by 0 bases and J by 2 bases, with 11 bases left in between. From germline, CDR1 is MGHRA and CDR2 YSYEKL. The CDR3 is 15 residues long. The chain's CDR3 is CASSQDGALPYEQYF. The CDR3 DNA is TGCGCCAGCAGCCAAGACGGGGCTCTTCCCTACGAGCAGTACTTC.

The chain employs TRBV29-1 and TRBJ2-1; 10 nucleotides line up with TRBD2. The trim removed 6 bases at V and 7 bases at J, leaving 12 bases unmatched. Germline V gene sequence: CDR1 SQVTM, CDR2 ANQGSEA. This CDR3 spans 15 amino acids. The CDR3 region is CSVPRLAGVRNEQFF. The CDR3 region has the DNA TGCAGCGTCCCCCGCCTAGCGGGAGTCAGGAATGAGCAGTTCTTC.

This clonotype was picked up a small number of times. The V gene is TRBV9, the J gene TRBJ2-1; TRBD1 is a possible D gene (6 bases). The CDR3 is 14 residues long. CDR1 and CDR2 from the germline V gene are SGDLS and YYNGEE. Trimming took 4 bases from V and 10 from J, leaving 18 bases between them. The chain's CDR3 is CASSRVTGRLEQFF. CDR3 bases: TGTGCCAGCAGCAGAGTAACAGGGCGTTTGGAGCAGTTCTTC.

The chain uses TRBV6-5 and TRBJ1-2, with 8 nucleotides matching TRBD1. The germline gives CDR1 MNHEY, CDR2 SVGAGI. V was clipped by 3 bases and J by 6 bases; unmatched bases: 3. The CDR3 extends over 13 amino acids. The CDR3 spells CASSYRQGHGYTF. CDR3 nucleotide sequence: TGTGCCAGCAGTTATCGACAGGGGCATGGCTACACCTTC.

This clonotype was seen more than once but under ten times. The rearrangement joins TRBV4-1 to TRBJ1-2; possible D gene TRBD1, 5 bases. The CDR3 runs to 15 residues. CDR1 and CDR2 (germline): MGHRA, YSYEKL. With 3 bases removed from V and 8 bases from J, the gap between germline ends came to 19 bases. The CDR3 loop is CASSHGSRDRWGYTF. CDR3 bases: TGCGCCAGCAGCCACGGGTCCCGGGACCGGTGGGGCTACACCTTC.

In this sample, this clonotype turned up a few times. The rearrangement uses TRBV24-1 and TRBJ2-1, with 8 bases fitting TRBD1. Germline CDR1 reads KGHDR; CDR2 reads SFDVKD. The junction had 10 bases not matched to a gene; V was cut back by 5 bases and J by 8 bases. This CDR3 contains 15 residues. DNA for the CDR3: TGTGCCACCAGTGGTCAGACAGGGGTTTTTCATGAGCAGTTCTTC. This translates into CATSGQTGVFHEQFF.

There are many counts of this clonotype. This chain joins TRBV28 and TRBJ1-5, with D uncertain. The germline V and J ends were trimmed by 6 bases and 6 bases, with 3 bases remaining between them. Germline V gives CDR1 MDHEN, CDR2 SYDVKM. The CDR3 spans 10 residues. The CDR3 DNA follows: TGTGCCAGCAGCTTTCAGCCCCAGCATTTT. Residues: CASSFQPQHF.

The chain carries TRBV7-9 and TRBJ1-2, with TRBD1 identical over 7 bases. The germline CDR1 and CDR2 sequences are SEHNR and FQNEAQ (reference sequence). V shed 7 bases and J 8 bases; nucleotides not matched to a gene: 4. CDR3 size: 11 residues. CDR3 residues: CASTRGEGYTF. For the CDR3, the DNA is TGTGCCAGCACCAGGGGGGAAGGCTACACCTTC.

The table lists this clonotype with a few counts. The chain recombines TRBV7-9 with TRBJ2-7; 7 positions agree with TRBD1. Germline CDR1 SEHNR, CDR2 FQNEAQ (reference sequence). J gave up 3 bases and V 6 bases, and 2 bases lay outside the gene matches. The CDR3 is 12 amino acids. CDR3 sequence: CASRRDSYEQYF. In DNA form, the CDR3 reads TGTGCCAGCAGAAGGGACAGCTACGAGCAGTACTTC.

V is TRBV29-1 and J is TRBJ2-1, with 9 bases lining up with TRBD1. In germline, CDR1 is SQVTM, CDR2 ANQGSEA. The CDR3 contains 12 residues. Trimming took 8 bases from V and 5 from J; bases not matched to a gene: 4. This chain's CDR3 is CSTRDRDNEQFF. The CDR3 region has the DNA TGCAGCACCCGGGACAGGGACAATGAGCAGTTCTTC.

This chain uses TRBV5-1 with TRBJ2-3; D may correspond to TRBD1 or TRBD2 (5 bases each). The CDR3 sequence is 15 residues long. Germline CDR1 SGHRS, CDR2 YFSETQ. Trimming cost V 0 bases and J 2 bases, with 10 bases left between them. The CDR3 sequence: CASSLVSGPTDTQYF. In DNA, the CDR3 is TGCGCCAGCAGCTTGGTCTCGGGGCCCACAGATACGCAGTATTTT.

This clonotype was recorded many times. The chain combines TRBV2 with TRBJ2-1; TRBD1 is a possible D gene (5 bases). The V end was cut by 1 base, the J end by 8 bases, with 12 bases between. The CDR3 length is 14 residues. Per the germline V gene, CDR1 is SNHLY and CDR2 is FYNNEI. The CDR3 loop is CASSEVTLGDEQFF. CDR3 nucleotides: TGTGCCAGCAGTGAAGTCACTCTAGGGGATGAGCAGTTCTTC.

In this sample, this clonotype turned up many times. The chain employs TRBV5-1 and TRBJ1-2; 12 nucleotides agree with TRBD1. After removal of 5 bases from V and 4 bases from J, the junction contained 12 bases not matched to a gene. The CDR3 is made up of 17 amino acids. CDR1 and CDR2 (germline): SGHRS, YFSETQ. CDR3 residues: CASRPPGQGASFYGYTF. The CDR3 region has the DNA TGCGCCAGCAGACCTCCGGGACAGGGGGCATCCTTCTATGGCTACACCTTC. Full variable domain (missing parts from reference TRBV5-1 and TRBJ1-2): KAGVTQTPRYLIKTRGQQVTLSCSPISGHRSVSWYQQTPGQGLQFLFEYFSETQRNKGNFPGRFSGRQFSNSRSEMNVSTLELGDSALYLCASRPPGQGASFYGYTFGSGTRLTVV.

This clonotype was observed at least ten times. The rearrangement uses TRBV18 and TRBJ2-1, with TRBD2 as a possible D gene (5 bases). Trimming cost V 2 bases and J 0 bases, with 8 bases left between them. This CDR3 is built from 15 residues. CDR1 and CDR2 (germline): KGHSH, LQKENI. The CDR3 DNA is TGTGCCAGCTCACCAGGCGGGTCCTCCTACAATGAGCAGTTCTTC. As protein: CASSPGGSSYNEQFF.

This clonotype was observed a handful of times. The chain uses TRBV10-3 and TRBJ1-6; D is ambiguous. The CDR3 is made up of 15 amino acids. V gave up 3 bases and J gave up 9 bases, with 15 bases separating them. Germline V gene data show CDR1 as ENHRY and CDR2 as SYGVKD. Written as DNA, the CDR3 is TGTGCCATCAGTGAAAAGGGATTAGTGGGTTCACCCCTCCACTTT. Protein product: CAISEKGLVGSPLHF.